A selection of T cell receptor beta chains follows, all from one sample in a study of cytomegalovirus exposure and HLA in healthy donors. Sequenced by immunoSEQ multiplex PCR; TCRdb stores in-frame clones only, minus some. The data hold over 150,000 clones, with 70% to 85% observed a single time. The sample was PBMCs. All receptors derive from a man between 18 and 29 years old in good health and CMV-seronegative. The CDR3 runs from the conserved cysteine through the conserved F or W. The D gene is left open where the match is weak. Clone size is not always given. Where it is, it says once, few, many or a class for expanded clones.

clone size	J gene	CDR3 length	D gene	V gene	CDR3 protein	CDR3 DNA
-	TRBJ1-4	15	TRBD1	TRBV6-5	CASSYHRGSVEKLFF	TGTGCCAGCAGTTACCACAGGGGGTCCGTTGAAAAACTGTTTTTT
-	TRBJ1-2	14	TRBD1	TRBV28	CASLQTGTGKIGTF	TGTGCCAGCCTTCAAACCGGGACAGGGAAGATCGGCACCTTC
few	TRBJ2-5	14	-	TRBV6-1	CASSEGEVLETQYF	TGTGCCAGCAGTGAAGGTGAGGTCCTCGAGACCCAGTACTTC
-	TRBJ2-7	15	TRBD2	TRBV9	CASSVGVAGAYEQYF	TGTGCCAGCAGCGTAGGGGTAGCGGGGGCCTACGAGCAGTACTTC
once	TRBJ2-7	12	-	TRBV6-1	CASSTLVYEQYF	TGTGCCAGCAGTACCCTAGTCTACGAGCAGTACTTC
-	TRBJ2-7	12	-	TRBV13	CASSLGYYEQYF	TGTGCCAGCAGCTTAGGGTACTACGAGCAGTACTTC
-	TRBJ2-1	11	TRBD2	TRBV10-3	CAIRGGDEQFF	TGTGCCATCCGCGGGGGGGATGAGCAGTTCTTC
-	TRBJ2-1	16	TRBD2	TRBV28	CASSPTSAGTKNEQFF	TGTGCCAGCAGCCCCACCAGTGCCGGGACTAAAAATGAGCAGTTCTTC
-	TRBJ2-7	14	-	TRBV5-6	CASSWKGPANEQYF	TGTGCCAGCAGCTGGAAGGGGCCTGCCAACGAGCAGTACTTC
-	TRBJ2-7	14	-	TRBV30	CAWSTKSGVYEQYF	TGTGCCTGGAGTACGAAGTCAGGGGTGTACGAGCAGTACTTC
-	TRBJ2-1	14	-	TRBV18	CASSPGPHDNEQFF	TGTGCCAGCTCACCTGGTCCACACGACAATGAGCAGTTCTTC